Detailed here is one T cell receptor beta chain. This specimen comes from a study of blood T cell repertoires in COVID-19. This CDR3 has 13 amino acids. CDR1 is SGHTA, CDR2 FQGTGA, per germline. V gave up 2 bases and J gave up 2 bases, with 6 bases separating them. Libraries were prepared by immunoSEQ multiplex PCR; TCRdb keeps only in-frame clonotypes and omits some of them. The repertoire has some 260,000 clones, about 88% of them found once; the top ten carry approximately 2%. The TCR sequence derives from a woman aged 35 to 49 who had recovered from COVID-19. The sequencing input was peripheral blood. The chain links TRBV7-3 to TRBJ1-1; the D gene is possibly TRBD1 (6 bases). CDR3 nucleotide sequence: TGTGCCAGCAGCTTAGGGACAAACACTGAAGCTTTCTTT. Translation: CASSLGTNTEAFF.